This T cell receptor (beta chain) was documented in a study of shared clonotypes between healthy human individuals. Assay runs were performed at deep level. Method: immunoSEQ multiplex PCR; TCRdb's copy keeps in-frame clones and lacks some. The sample records more than 2 million clones, roughly 94% being singletons. Looked up from germline, CDR1 is SEHNR and CDR2 is FQNEAQ (reference sequence). The CDR3 spans 17 residues. Between the trimmed V and J ends, which lost 2 bases and 0 bases, there was a span of 17 bases. CD4+ cell separation produced CD45RA+ naive and CD45RA-negative memory subsets. The receptor was derived from a man between 18 and 35 years old in good health. The specimen sequenced was naive CD4+ T cells sorted from blood. Subset noted: CD45RA+ positively selected. The chain combines TRBV7-9 with TRBJ2-7; D ambiguous. The CDR3 coding sequence is TGTGCCAGCAGCTTAAAGGATATGGACCTCGACTCCTACGAGCAGTACTTC. Translation: CASSLKDMDLDSYEQYF.